This T cell receptor (beta chain) originates from a study of shared clonotypes between healthy human individuals. V was clipped by 2 bases and J by 6 bases, with 11 bases between them. The CDR3 loop spans 13 amino acids. The germline CDR1 and CDR2 sequences are MGHRA and YSYEKL. Terminally differentiated effector memory CD45RA+ cells were excluded from the naive CD8 cells, which were CD45RO-negative and positively selected for CCR7. TCRdb's table, derived via immunoSEQ multiplex PCR, lists solely in-frame clones and lacks some. Here the sample spans some 2 million clones, about 95% being singletons. The sample taken for sequencing was naive CD8+ T cells sorted from blood. The TCR comes from a man aged 18 to 29 in good health. The chain uses TRBV4-1 and TRBJ2-7; D gene unclear. DNA for the CDR3: TGCGCCAGCAGCCAACGGACGGGTTTCGAGCAGTACTTC. It yields the protein CASSQRTGFEQYF.